The next 4 T cell receptor beta chains were all read from a single sample in a study of T cell responses to AZD1222 COVID-19 vaccine. This table comes from immunoSEQ multiplex PCR, and its TCRdb copy is limited to in-frame clones, with some not included. The table includes approximately 150,000 clones, approximately 90% detected once. The input for sequencing was peripheral blood, taken 28 days after the second AZD1222 dose. The receptors were gathered from an adult who received the AZD1222 COVID-19 vaccine.

This clone turned up a few times. The chain links TRBV6-1 to TRBJ1-2, with D perhaps TRBD1 (5 bases). V gave up 2 bases and J gave up 3 bases, with 16 bases separating them. The CDR3 is 16 residues long. CDR1 MNHNS and CDR2 SASEGT come from the germline V gene. CDR3 bases: TGTGCCAGCAGTGAACTTTGGGGGAAGGGAGACTATGGCTACACCTTC. Translated, it gives CASSELWGKGDYGYTF.

This sequence joins TRBV5-5 and TRBJ2-7; D unclear. In germline, CDR1 is SGHKS, CDR2 YYEKEE (reference sequence). Deletions cut 3 bases from V and 1 base from J, with 11 bases between. The length of the CDR3 is 14 residues. CDR3 coding DNA: TGTGCCAGCAGCTCAGGACGGGCATCCTACGAGCAGTACGTC. Translated, it gives CASSSGRASYEQYV.

The chain links TRBV27 to TRBJ2-5, with 7 positions matching TRBD2. The CDR3 loop spans 16 amino acids. With V trimmed by 5 bases and J by 2 bases, 11 bases remained unmatched. The germline V gene has CDR1 MNHEY and CDR2 SMNVEV (reference sequence). As DNA, the CDR3 is TGTGCCAGCAGTCCACATCTTACTAGCGATCAAGAGACCCAGTACTTC. The encoded protein is CASSPHLTSDQETQYF.

The chain carries TRBV25-1 and TRBJ1-2; 8 nucleotides match TRBD1. V lost 5 bases to trimming and J lost 8 bases; unmatched junction nucleotides: 1. CDR1 and CDR2 from the germline V gene are MGHDK and SYGVNS. CDR3 length: 11 amino acids. The CDR3 sequence is CASSRTGGYTF. DNA of the CDR3: TGTGCCAGCAGTCGGACAGGGGGCTACACCTTC.